This passage covers 13 T cell receptor beta chains from one sample sequenced in a study of control samples from healthy donors and cancer patients. Assay used: immunoSEQ multiplex PCR; TCRdb lists only in-frame clones, some missing. The sample comprises about 96,000 clones, roughly 93% of which are singletons, and approximately 7.6% rests with the top ten. Input material: blood. These receptors all come from a man in his late teens or twenties in good health.

The chain has TRBV13 and TRBJ1-1, with D unresolved. Germline lookup yields CDR1 PRHDT and CDR2 FYEKMQ (reference sequence). V was pared by 4 bases and J by 2 bases, with 11 bases between. The CDR3 spans 14 residues. CDR3 sequence: CASSSRTGNTEAFF. CDR3 in DNA: TGTGCCAGCAGCTCCAGGACCGGAAACACTGAAGCTTTCTTT.

The J gene is TRBJ2-2, the V gene TRBV6-6; 8 bases align to TRBD2. The CDR3 consists of 15 residues. V gave up 5 bases and J gave up 1 base; unmatched junction bases: 3. Germline assignment: CDR1 MNHNY and CDR2 SVGAGI (reference sequence). CDR3 region: CASSKAGVNTGELFF. CDR3 bases: TGTGCCAGCAGTAAAGCGGGGGTGAACACCGGGGAGCTGTTTTTT.

The chain has TRBV9 and TRBJ1-2; D gene ambiguous. V gave up 4 bases and J gave up 2 bases, with 15 bases separating them. Germline-derived CDR1 and CDR2 are SGDLS and YYNGEE. This CDR3 contains 15 residues. The chain's CDR3 is CASSPGRYANYGYTF. The CDR3 nucleotides read TGTGCCAGCAGCCCAGGCCGATATGCAAACTATGGCTACACCTTC. Combining the CDR3 with reference TRBV9 and TRBJ1-2 gives the whole variable domain DSGVTQTPKHLITATGQRVTLRCSPRSGDLSVYWYQQSLDQGLQFLIQYYNGEERAKGNILERFSAQQFPDLHSELNLSSLELGDSALYFCASSPGRYANYGYTFGSGTRLTVV.

The rearrangement uses TRBV21-1 and TRBJ2-1; TRBD2, the table's D call, lacks a check against the DNA. TRBV21-1 is a listed pseudogene. This CDR3 has 17 residues. The CDR3 spells CASSRSGRALSYNEQFF. CDR3 coding DNA: TGTGCCAGCAGCAGGAGCGGGAGGGCCTTATCCTACAATGAGCAGTTCTTC.

The chain links TRBV23-1 to TRBJ1-1; the D gene is possibly TRBD1 (6 bases). TRBV23-1 is an ORF for which the function is uncertain. V was cut by 7 bases and J by 8 bases, with 20 bases left in between. The CDR3 runs 14 residues. The CDR3 region has the DNA TGCGCCAGCAAGTCCCAGGGGACTAAACCCGAAGCTTTCTTT. Translation gives CASKSQGTKPEAFF.

The chain employs TRBV12-5 and TRBJ2-5, with D possibly matching TRBD2 (5 bases). The CDR3 loop spans 13 amino acids. The V end lost 3 bases, the J end lost 6 bases, and 11 bases lay between the germline ends. The V gene's germline CDR1 is LGHNT and CDR2 FRNRAP. CDR3 sequence: CASGLEGSKTQYF. CDR3 bases: TGTGCTAGTGGTTTAGAGGGCTCGAAGACCCAGTACTTC.

This clone was observed once. The chain uses TRBV7-2 and TRBJ1-2; TRBD1 is a possible D gene (6 bases). Germline CDR1 reads SGHTA; CDR2 reads FQGNSA. V was shortened by 1 base and J by 4 bases, with 10 bases between the two germline ends. The CDR3 loop spans 14 amino acids. The CDR3, as DNA: TGTGCCAGCAGCTTAGGAGGGGGTCCCTATGGCTACACCTTC. This sequence encodes CASSLGGGPYGYTF.

The chain employs TRBV7-9 and TRBJ1-4; possibly TRBD1 for D (6 bases). V dropped 5 bases and J dropped 8 bases, with 21 bases sitting between them. Germline CDR1 SEHNR, CDR2 FQNEAQ (reference sequence). The CDR3 has 16 amino acids. As DNA, the CDR3 is TGTGCCAGCAGCCCTCTTTTTTCGGGGGCCCGGGAAAAACTGTTTTTT. Protein sequence: CASSPLFSGAREKLFF. Full variable domain (remainder filled in from reference TRBV7-9 and TRBJ1-4): DTGVSQNPRHKITKRGQNVTFRCDPISEHNRLYWYRQTLGQGPEFLTYFQNEAQLEKSRLLSDRFSAERPKGSFSTLEIQRTEQGDSAMYLCASSPLFSGAREKLFFGSGTQLSVL.

The chain employs TRBV5-1 and TRBJ2-2; the D gene is possibly TRBD1 (6 bases). The germline gives CDR1 SGHRS, CDR2 YFSETQ. The length of the CDR3 is 15 residues. V was clipped by 4 bases and J by 0 bases, with 10 bases between them. CDR3 sequence: CASSPGQPNTGELFF. DNA for the CDR3: TGCGCCAGCAGCCCCGGACAGCCGAACACCGGGGAGCTGTTTTTT.

The chain carries TRBV6-5 and TRBJ1-2; a possible D gene is TRBD1 (5 bases). The CDR3 runs 11 residues. Trimming shortened V by 6 bases and J by 7 bases, and 9 bases separated the two germline ends. The germline V gene encodes CDR1 MNHEY and CDR2 SVGAGI. CDR3 DNA: TGTGCCAGCAGCCGGAGGGGTGGCTACACCTTC. Its protein product is CASSRRGGYTF.

This clone appeared once. The chain is built from TRBV7-6 and TRBJ1-4; D may be TRBD1 (6 bases). This CDR3 contains 13 residues. Germline CDR1 reads SGHVS; CDR2 reads FNYEAQ. With 6 bases removed from V and 3 bases from J, the gap between germline ends came to 8 bases. The CDR3 loop is CASRGHSNEKLFF. The CDR3 DNA reads TGTGCCAGCAGGGGACACTCTAATGAAAAACTGTTTTTT.

This clone has just a few counts. J is TRBJ2-1 and V is TRBV4-3; 13 nucleotides align to TRBD2. CDR1 is LGHNA and CDR2 is YSLEER in the germline V gene. Trimming cost V 4 bases and J 2 bases; bases outside gene matches: 17. The CDR3 runs to 21 residues. The CDR3 nucleotides read TGCGCCAGCAGCCCTAATTACACTAGCGGGAGGGCCAACAATCCCTACAATGAGCAGTTCTTC. Encoded protein: CASSPNYTSGRANNPYNEQFF.

This chain connects TRBV30 to TRBJ1-1; D is perhaps TRBD1 (5 bases). The CDR3 extends over 13 amino acids. CDR1 is GTSNPN, CDR2 SVGIG, per germline (reference sequence). V gave up 4 bases and J gave up 5 bases, with 14 bases separating them. Here the CDR3 reads CAWTPDGGTEAFF. CDR3 nucleotides: TGTGCCTGGACTCCGGACGGGGGTACTGAAGCTTTCTTT.